These 12 T cell receptor beta chains came from one sample sequenced in a study of glioma-infiltrating T cells after dendritic cell vaccination. This table comes from immunoSEQ multiplex PCR, and its TCRdb copy is limited to in-frame clones, with some not included. The table has about 36,000 clones, 70% to 85% seen once; the top ten hold about 7.8%. Sequenced here: blood, sampled before dendritic cell vaccination. The receptors were sampled from a human donor with glioblastoma.

This clone was counted once. The J gene is TRBJ2-5, the V gene TRBV7-8, with a possible D match to TRBD1 (5 bases). The last part of the DNA fits TRBJ2-7 better; the J call may be wrong. The length of the CDR3 is 14 residues. CDR1 is SGHVS, CDR2 FQNEAQ, per germline. The CDR3 loop reads CASSLDSRAYEQYF. DNA for the CDR3: TGTGCCAGCAGCTTAGACAGCAGGGCCTACGAGCAGTACTTC.

This clone appeared once. The J gene is TRBJ1-3, the V gene TRBV5-6; 7 nucleotides align to TRBD1. CDR3 size: 15 residues. The germline gives CDR1 SGHDT, CDR2 YYEEEE. V was clipped by 5 bases and J by 2 bases; unmatched bases: 7. CDR3 residues: CASSTRGLAGNTIYF. CDR3 DNA: TGTGCCAGCAGTACTAGGGGGCTAGCTGGAAACACCATATATTTT.

The V and J genes are TRBV9 and TRBJ1-2, with 7 bases aligning to TRBD1. This CDR3 spans 13 amino acids. CDR1 is SGDLS and CDR2 is YYNGEE in the germline V gene. Germline trimming cut 7 bases from V and 5 bases from J; bases unmatched to any gene: 8. The chain's CDR3 is CASQGGALYGYTF. CDR3 coding DNA: TGTGCCAGCCAAGGGGGCGCGTTGTATGGCTACACCTTC.

The CDR3 reads CASSLFRQGIINSPLHF. The DNA of the CDR3 is TGTGCCAGCAGCTTATTCCGGCAGGGGATTATCAATTCACCCCTCCACTTT. The rearrangement links TRBV7-2 to TRBJ1-6; D may be TRBD1 (6 bases). Germline V gives CDR1 SGHTA, CDR2 FQGNSA. There are 17 residues in the CDR3. Trimming pared 2 bases from V and 7 bases from J, leaving 18 bases between.

This clone was detected only once. V is TRBV2 and J is TRBJ1-3; D unresolved. Germline V gene lookup returns CDR1 SNHLY and CDR2 FYNNEI. The CDR3 loop spans 16 amino acids. Trimming cost V 1 base and J 0 bases, with 10 bases left between them. The CDR3 DNA is TGTGCCAGCAGTGAAGGGCACCAAAGCTCTGGAAACACCATATATTTT. It translates to CASSEGHQSSGNTIYF.

This chain connects TRBV4-3 to TRBJ1-3, with no clear D. The V gene's germline CDR1 is LGHNA and CDR2 YSLEER. V was pared by 0 bases and J by 3 bases, with 3 bases between. The CDR3 covers 13 residues. For the CDR3, the DNA is TGCGCCAGCAGCCAAGATCTTGGAAACACCATATATTTT. The encoded protein is CASSQDLGNTIYF.

The chain has TRBV5-8 and TRBJ2-1; 11 positions match TRBD1. Germline CDR1 reads SGHTS; CDR2 reads YDEGEE. This CDR3 contains 11 residues. Trimming at V came to 5 bases and at J to 16 bases, leaving 5 bases not matched to a gene. Written as DNA, the CDR3 is TGTGCCAGCAGAGAGGACAGGGGGCGATTCTTC. This sequence encodes CASREDRGRFF.

The chain has TRBV5-4 and TRBJ2-1; 7 bases fit TRBD2. Germline CDR1 SGHNT, CDR2 YYREEE (reference sequence). The junction had 9 bases not matched to a gene; V was cut back by 1 base and J by 5 bases. The CDR3 has 16 residues. The CDR3 nucleotides read TGTGCCAGCAGCTTGCTAGCGGTCATAGGAGACAATGAGCAGTTCTTC. Its translation: CASSLLAVIGDNEQFF.

DNA for the CDR3: TGTGCCAGCAGCGTGGGGGGCCTAGCGGACAATGAGCAGTTCTTC. Translating gives CASSVGGLADNEQFF. V gene TRBV9 combines with J gene TRBJ2-1; TRBD2 might be the D (7 bases). Germline CDR1 and CDR2: SGDLS and YYNGEE. Trimming stripped 2 bases from V and 5 bases from J, with 14 bases between. This CDR3 spans 15 amino acids.

The chain recombines TRBV6-5 with TRBJ2-5, with D tentatively TRBD2 (6 bases). The V end lost 7 bases, the J end lost 5 bases, and 8 bases lay between the germline ends. The germline gives CDR1 MNHEY, CDR2 SVGAGI. The CDR3 contains 11 residues. The CDR3 DNA sequence: TGTGCCAGCACGCGGGGTGAGACCCAGTACTTC. Residues: CASTRGETQYF.

The chain combines TRBV4-2 with TRBJ2-7, with a weak D call TRBD1 (5 bases). V lost 4 bases and J lost 6, with 16 bases in between. Per germline, CDR1 LGHNA and CDR2 YNFKEQ. The length of the CDR3 is 14 residues. Written as DNA, the CDR3 is TGTGCCAGCAGCCCAGCCCGACAGATACCCGAGCAGTACTTC. Translating it yields CASSPARQIPEQYF.

This sequence joins TRBV30 and TRBJ2-1; 10 nucleotides align to TRBD1. V lost 1 base and J lost 7; bases outside the gene matches: 4. From germline, CDR1 is GTSNPN and CDR2 SVGIG (reference sequence). The CDR3 consists of 14 residues. DNA for the CDR3: TGTGCCTGGAGTGCCGGACAGGGGGAGAATGAGCAGTTCTTC. Translation gives CAWSAGQGENEQFF.